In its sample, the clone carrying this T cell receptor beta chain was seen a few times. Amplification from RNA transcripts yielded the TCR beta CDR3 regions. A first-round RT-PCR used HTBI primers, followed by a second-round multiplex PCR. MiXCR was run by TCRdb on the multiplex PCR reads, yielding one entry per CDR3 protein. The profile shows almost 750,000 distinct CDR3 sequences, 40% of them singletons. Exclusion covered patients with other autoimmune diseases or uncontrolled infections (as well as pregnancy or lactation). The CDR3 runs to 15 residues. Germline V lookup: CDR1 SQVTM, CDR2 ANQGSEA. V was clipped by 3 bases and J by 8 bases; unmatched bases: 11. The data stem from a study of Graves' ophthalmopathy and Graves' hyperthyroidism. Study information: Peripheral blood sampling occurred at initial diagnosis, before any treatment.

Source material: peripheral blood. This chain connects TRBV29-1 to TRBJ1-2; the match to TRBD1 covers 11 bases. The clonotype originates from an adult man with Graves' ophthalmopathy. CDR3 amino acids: CSVDSRTGGAGGYTF. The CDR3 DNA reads TGCAGCGTTGACTCAAGGACAGGGGGCGCAGGGGGCTACACCTTC.